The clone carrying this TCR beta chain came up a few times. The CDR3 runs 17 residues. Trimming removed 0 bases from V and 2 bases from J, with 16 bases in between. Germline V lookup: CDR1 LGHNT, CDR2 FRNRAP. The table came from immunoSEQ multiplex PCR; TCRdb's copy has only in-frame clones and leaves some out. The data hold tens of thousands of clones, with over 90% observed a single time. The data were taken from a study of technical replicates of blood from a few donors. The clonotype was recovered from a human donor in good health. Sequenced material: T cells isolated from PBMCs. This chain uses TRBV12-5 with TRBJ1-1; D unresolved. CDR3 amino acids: CASGLVVYGGVNTEAFF. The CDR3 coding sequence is TGTGCTAGTGGTTTGGTAGTTTACGGCGGTGTAAACACTGAAGCTTTCTTT.